What follows is one T cell receptor beta chain and its context. The CDR3 extends over 15 amino acids. V was cut by 0 bases and J by 2 bases, with 11 bases left in between. Germline CDR1 reads SGDLS; CDR2 reads YYNGEE. The sample belongs to a study of blood T cell repertoires in COVID-19. Study-wide background: Acute-phase and convalescent COVID-19 samples originated in the United States, Italy and Spain. PBMCs, B-cell-depleted T cells, or T cells were the source of the cDNA or gDNA that made up the material.

Authors' analysis steps: The assay estimated nucleated cells by amplifying reference gene primers. Sequencing was performed with immunoSEQ multiplex PCR; in TCRdb, only in-frame clones are kept and a portion is missing. V and J calls and clone size are copied from that table; D and trimming were computed from the DNA. The table has 250,000 or so clones, around 86% seen once. J is TRBJ1-1 and V is TRBV9; D remains ambiguous. Sequencing input: peripheral blood. The sequence was collected from a woman aged 40 to 49 who had recovered from COVID-19. The CDR3 DNA reads TGTGCCAGCAGCGTAGCTCCGACTTCCAACACTGAAGCTTTCTTT. Translated: CASSVAPTSNTEAFF.